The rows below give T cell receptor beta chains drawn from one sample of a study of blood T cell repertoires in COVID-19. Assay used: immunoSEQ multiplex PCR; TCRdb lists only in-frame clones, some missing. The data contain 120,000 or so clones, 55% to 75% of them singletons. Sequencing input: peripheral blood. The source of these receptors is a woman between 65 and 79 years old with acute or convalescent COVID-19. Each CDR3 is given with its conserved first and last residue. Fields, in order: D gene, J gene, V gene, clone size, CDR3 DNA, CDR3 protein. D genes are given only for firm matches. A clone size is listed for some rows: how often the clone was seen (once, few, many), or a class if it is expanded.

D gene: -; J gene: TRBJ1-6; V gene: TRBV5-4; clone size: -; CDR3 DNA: TGTGCCAGCAGATCCGAGACAGGATTCTCCTATAATTCACCCCTCCACTTT; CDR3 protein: CASRSETGFSYNSPLHF
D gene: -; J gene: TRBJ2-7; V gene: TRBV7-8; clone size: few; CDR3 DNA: TGTGCCAGCAGCTTAGCGTCCGGGACAAGCTACTTC; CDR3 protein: CASSLASGTSYF
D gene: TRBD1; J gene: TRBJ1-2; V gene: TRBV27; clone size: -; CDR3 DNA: TGTGCCAGCAGTTTTCTAACAGGGGGCGCTTCGGGCGGCTACACCTTC; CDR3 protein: CASSFLTGGASGGYTF
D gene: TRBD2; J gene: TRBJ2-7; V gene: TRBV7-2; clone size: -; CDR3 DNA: TGTGCCAGCAGCTTAATGGGACTAGCTTCTACTGAGCAGTACTTC; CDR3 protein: CASSLMGLASTEQYF
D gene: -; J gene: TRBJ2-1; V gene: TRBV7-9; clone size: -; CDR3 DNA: TGTGCCAGCAGCCCTCGCGGGCAGTTCTTC; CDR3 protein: CASSPRGQFF
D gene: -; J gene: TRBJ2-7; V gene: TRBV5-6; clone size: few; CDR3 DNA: TGTGCCAGCAGCTTGGCCGGGACACCGACAGGGCAGTACTTC; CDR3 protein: CASSLAGTPTGQYF
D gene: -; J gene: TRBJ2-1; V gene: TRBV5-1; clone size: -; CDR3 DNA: TGCGCCAGCAGCTCGTCCGGGACAGGGCCCCTAGCGGGTAATATCTATGAGCAGTTCTTC; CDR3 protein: CASSSSGTGPLAGNIYEQFF
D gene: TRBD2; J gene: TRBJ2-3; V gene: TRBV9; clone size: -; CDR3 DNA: TGTGCCAGCAGCGCTAGCGGGGTAAGCACAGATACGCAGTATTTT; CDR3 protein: CASSASGVSTDTQYF
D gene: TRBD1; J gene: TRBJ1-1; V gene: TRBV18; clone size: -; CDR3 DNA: TGTGCCAGCTCGCATTCCCGGACAGGGATCATGAACACTGAAGCTTTCTTT; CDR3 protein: CASSHSRTGIMNTEAFF
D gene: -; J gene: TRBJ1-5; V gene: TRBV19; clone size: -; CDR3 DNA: TGTGCCAGTAGTAGTGGACCTACCGGGGATCAGCCCCAGCATTTT; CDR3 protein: CASSSGPTGDQPQHF
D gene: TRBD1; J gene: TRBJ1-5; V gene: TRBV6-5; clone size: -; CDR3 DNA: TGTGCCAGCAGTTACTCACAGGGGAGCAATCAGCCCCAGCATTTT; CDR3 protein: CASSYSQGSNQPQHF
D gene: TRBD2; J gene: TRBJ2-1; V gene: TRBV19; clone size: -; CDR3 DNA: TGTGCCAGTGGATCCTTTAAGGGAGGGCCGGGTGAGCAGTTCTTC; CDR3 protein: CASGSFKGGPGEQFF